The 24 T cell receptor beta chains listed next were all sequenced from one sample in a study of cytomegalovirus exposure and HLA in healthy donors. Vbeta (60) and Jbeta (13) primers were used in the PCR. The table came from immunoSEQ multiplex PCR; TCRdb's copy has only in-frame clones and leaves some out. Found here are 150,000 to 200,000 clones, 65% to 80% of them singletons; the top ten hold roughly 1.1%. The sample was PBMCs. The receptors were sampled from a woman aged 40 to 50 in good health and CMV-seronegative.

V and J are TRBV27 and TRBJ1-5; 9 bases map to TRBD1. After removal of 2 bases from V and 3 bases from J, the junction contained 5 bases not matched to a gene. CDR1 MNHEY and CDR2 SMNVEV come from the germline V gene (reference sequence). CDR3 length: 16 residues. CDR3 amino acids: CASSLRGQGHNQPQHF. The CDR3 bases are TGTGCCAGCAGTTTAAGGGGACAGGGCCACAATCAGCCCCAGCATTTT.

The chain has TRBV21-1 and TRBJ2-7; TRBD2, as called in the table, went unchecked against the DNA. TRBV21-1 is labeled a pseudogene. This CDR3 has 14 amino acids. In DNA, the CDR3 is TGTGCCAGCGGCCGCGGGAGGCCGGTATACGAGCAGTACGTC. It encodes CASGRGRPVYEQYV.

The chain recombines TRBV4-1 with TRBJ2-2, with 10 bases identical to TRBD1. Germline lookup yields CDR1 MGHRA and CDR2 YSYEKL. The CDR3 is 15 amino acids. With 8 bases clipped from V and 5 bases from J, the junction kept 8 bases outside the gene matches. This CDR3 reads CASAPGTGETGELFF. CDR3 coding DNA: TGCGCCAGCGCCCCCGGGACAGGGGAAACCGGGGAGCTGTTTTTT.

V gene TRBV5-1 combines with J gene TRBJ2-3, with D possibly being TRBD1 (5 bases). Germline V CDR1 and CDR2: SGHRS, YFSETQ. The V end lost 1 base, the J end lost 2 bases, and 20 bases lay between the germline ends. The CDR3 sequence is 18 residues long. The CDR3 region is CASSLRQGSVQITDTQYF. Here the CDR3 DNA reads TGCGCCAGCAGCTTGCGGCAGGGATCCGTTCAAATCACAGATACGCAGTATTTT.

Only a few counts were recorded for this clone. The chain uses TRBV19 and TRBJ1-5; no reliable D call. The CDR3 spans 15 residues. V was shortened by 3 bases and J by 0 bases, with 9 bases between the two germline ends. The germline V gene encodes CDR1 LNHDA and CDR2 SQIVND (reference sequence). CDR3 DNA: TGTGCCAGTAGTATGAGCGGGCTTAGCAATCAGCCCCAGCATTTT. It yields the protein CASSMSGLSNQPQHF.

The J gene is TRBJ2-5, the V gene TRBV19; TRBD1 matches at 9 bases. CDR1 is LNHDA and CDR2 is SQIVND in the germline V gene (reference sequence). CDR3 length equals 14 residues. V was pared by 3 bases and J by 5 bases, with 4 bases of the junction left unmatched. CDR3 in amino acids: CASSITGGTETQYF. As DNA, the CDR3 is TGTGCCAGTAGTATTACAGGGGGCACGGAGACCCAGTACTTC.

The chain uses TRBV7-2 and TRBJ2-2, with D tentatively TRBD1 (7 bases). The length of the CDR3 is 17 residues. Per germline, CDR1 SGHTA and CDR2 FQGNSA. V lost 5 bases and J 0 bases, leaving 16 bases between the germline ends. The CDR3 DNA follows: TGTGCCAGCAGCCCACGGCGGGACAGCGCGAACACCGGGGAGCTGTTTTTT. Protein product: CASSPRRDSANTGELFF.

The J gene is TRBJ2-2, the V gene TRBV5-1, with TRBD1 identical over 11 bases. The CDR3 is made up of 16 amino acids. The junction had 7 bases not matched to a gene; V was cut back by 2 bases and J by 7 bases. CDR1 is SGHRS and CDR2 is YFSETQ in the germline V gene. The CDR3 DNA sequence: TGCGCCAGCAGCTTAGGACAGGGGGCGCAAGTCGGGGAGCTGTTTTTT. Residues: CASSLGQGAQVGELFF.

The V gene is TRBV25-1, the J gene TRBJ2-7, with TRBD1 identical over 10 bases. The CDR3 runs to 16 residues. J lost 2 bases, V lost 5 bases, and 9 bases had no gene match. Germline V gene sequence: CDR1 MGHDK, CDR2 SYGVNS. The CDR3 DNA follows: TGTGCCAGCAGTAGACAGGGGGCGTCTTCCCCCTACGAGCAGTACTTC. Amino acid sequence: CASSRQGASSPYEQYF.

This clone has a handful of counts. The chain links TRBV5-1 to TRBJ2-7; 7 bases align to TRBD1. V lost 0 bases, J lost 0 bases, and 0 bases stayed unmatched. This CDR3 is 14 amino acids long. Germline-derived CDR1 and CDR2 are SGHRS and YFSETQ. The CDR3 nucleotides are TGCGCCAGCAGCTTGGGACAGGGCTCCTACGAGCAGTACGTC. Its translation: CASSLGQGSYEQYV.

The CDR3 spells CASSEGVATEAFF. CDR3 nucleotide sequence: TGTGCCAGCTCGGAAGGGGTGGCCACTGAAGCTTTCTTT. This chain uses TRBV2 with TRBJ1-1; TRBD1 might be the D (5 bases). The germline CDR1 and CDR2 sequences are SNHLY and FYNNEI. The CDR3 is made up of 13 amino acids. Trimming removed 8 bases at V and 4 bases at J, with 14 bases between.

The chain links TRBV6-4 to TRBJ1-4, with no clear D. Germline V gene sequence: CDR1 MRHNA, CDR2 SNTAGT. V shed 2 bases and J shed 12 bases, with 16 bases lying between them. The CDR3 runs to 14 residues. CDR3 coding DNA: TGTGCCAGCAGTGACGGTGAATTCGGGTCAGAACTGTTTTTT. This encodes CASSDGEFGSELFF.

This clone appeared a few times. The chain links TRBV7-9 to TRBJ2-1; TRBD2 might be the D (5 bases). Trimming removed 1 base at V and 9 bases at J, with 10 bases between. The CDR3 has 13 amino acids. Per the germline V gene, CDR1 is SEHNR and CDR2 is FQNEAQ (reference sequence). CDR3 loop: CASSLEGETEQFF. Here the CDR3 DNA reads TGTGCCAGCAGCTTAGAGGGAGAGACTGAGCAGTTCTTC.

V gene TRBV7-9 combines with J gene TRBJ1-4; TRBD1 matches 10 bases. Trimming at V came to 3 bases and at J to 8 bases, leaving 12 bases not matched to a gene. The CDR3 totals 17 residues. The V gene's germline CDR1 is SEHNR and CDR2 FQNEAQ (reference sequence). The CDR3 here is CASSFLPGTGVKEKLFF. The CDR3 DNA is TGTGCCAGCAGCTTCCTTCCCGGGACAGGGGTAAAGGAAAAACTGTTTTTT.

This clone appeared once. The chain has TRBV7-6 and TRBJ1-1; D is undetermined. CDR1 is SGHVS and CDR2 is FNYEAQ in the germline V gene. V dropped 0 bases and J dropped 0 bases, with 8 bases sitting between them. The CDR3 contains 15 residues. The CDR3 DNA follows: TGTGCCAGCAGCTTAGCCCCGGGGATGAACACTGAAGCTTTCTTT. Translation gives CASSLAPGMNTEAFF. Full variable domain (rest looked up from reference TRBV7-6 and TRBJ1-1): GAGVSQSPRYKVTKRGQDVALRCDPISGHVSLYWYRQALGQGPEFLTYFNYEAQQDKSGLPNDRFSAERPEGSISTLTIQRTEQRDSAMYRCASSLAPGMNTEAFFGQGTRLTVV.

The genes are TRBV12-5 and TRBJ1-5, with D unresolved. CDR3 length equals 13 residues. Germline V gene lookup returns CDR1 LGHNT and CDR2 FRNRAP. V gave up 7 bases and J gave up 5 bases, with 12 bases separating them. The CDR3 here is CASADLEDQPQHF. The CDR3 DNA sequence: TGTGCTAGTGCCGATTTAGAGGATCAGCCCCAGCATTTT.

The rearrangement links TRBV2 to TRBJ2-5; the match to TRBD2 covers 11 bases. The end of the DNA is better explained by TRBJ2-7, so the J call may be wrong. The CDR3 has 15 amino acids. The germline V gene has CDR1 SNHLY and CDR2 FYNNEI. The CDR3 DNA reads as TGTGCCAGCAGTGAGGAGGGACTAGCGGCTCGCGAGCAGTACTTC. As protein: CASSEEGLAAREQYF.

For the CDR3, the DNA is TGCGCCAGCAGCGGGACAGGGGCGAACACCGGGGAGCTGTTTTTT. Protein: CASSGTGANTGELFF. The gene calls are TRBV5-1 and TRBJ2-2; 10 bases map to TRBD1. The CDR3 has 15 amino acids. Germline V gene data show CDR1 as SGHRS and CDR2 as YFSETQ. V lost 4 bases and J lost 0; bases outside the gene matches: 0.

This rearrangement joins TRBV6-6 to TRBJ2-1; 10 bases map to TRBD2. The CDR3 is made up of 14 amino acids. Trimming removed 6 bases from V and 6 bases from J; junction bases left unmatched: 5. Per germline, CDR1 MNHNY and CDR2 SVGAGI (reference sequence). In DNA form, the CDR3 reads TGTGCCAGCAGCGGGACTAGCGCGAGCAATGAGCAGTTCTTC. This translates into CASSGTSASNEQFF.

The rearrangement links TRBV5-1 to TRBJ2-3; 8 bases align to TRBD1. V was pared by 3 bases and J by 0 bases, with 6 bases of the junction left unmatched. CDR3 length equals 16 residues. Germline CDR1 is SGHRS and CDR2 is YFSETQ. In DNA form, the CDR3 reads TGCGCCAGCAGCTCGACCGGGACAGGAAGCACAGATACGCAGTATTTT. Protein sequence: CASSSTGTGSTDTQYF.

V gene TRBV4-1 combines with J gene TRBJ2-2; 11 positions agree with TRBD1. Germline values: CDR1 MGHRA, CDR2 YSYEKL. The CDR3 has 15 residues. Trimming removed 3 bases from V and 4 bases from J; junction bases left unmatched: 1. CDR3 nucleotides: TGCGCCAGCAGCCAGGACAGGGGGCGCACCGGGGAGCTGTTTTTT. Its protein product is CASSQDRGRTGELFF.

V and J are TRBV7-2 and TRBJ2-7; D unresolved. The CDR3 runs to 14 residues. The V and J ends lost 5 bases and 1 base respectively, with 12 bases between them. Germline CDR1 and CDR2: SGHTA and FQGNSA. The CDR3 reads CASSPRAGSYEQYF. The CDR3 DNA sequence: TGTGCCAGCAGCCCGCGCGCAGGTTCCTACGAGCAGTACTTC.

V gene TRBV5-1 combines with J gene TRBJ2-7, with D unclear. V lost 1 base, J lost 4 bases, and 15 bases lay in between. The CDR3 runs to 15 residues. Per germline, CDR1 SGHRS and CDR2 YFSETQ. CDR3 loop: CASSLNQVLRYEQYF. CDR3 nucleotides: TGCGCCAGCAGCTTGAACCAGGTATTACGTTACGAGCAGTACTTC. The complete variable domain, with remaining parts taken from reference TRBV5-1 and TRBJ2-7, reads KAGVTQTPRYLIKTRGQQVTLSCSPISGHRSVSWYQQTPGQGLQFLFEYFSETQRNKGNFPGRFSGRQFSNSRSEMNVSTLELGDSALYLCASSLNQVLRYEQYFGPGTRLTVT.

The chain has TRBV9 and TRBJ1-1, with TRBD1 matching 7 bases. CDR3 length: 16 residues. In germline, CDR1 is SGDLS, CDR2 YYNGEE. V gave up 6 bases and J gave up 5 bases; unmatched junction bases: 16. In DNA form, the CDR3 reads TGTGCCAGCAACCCTAGGCCCGACAGGGTGGGGACTGAAGCTTTCTTT. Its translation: CASNPRPDRVGTEAFF.